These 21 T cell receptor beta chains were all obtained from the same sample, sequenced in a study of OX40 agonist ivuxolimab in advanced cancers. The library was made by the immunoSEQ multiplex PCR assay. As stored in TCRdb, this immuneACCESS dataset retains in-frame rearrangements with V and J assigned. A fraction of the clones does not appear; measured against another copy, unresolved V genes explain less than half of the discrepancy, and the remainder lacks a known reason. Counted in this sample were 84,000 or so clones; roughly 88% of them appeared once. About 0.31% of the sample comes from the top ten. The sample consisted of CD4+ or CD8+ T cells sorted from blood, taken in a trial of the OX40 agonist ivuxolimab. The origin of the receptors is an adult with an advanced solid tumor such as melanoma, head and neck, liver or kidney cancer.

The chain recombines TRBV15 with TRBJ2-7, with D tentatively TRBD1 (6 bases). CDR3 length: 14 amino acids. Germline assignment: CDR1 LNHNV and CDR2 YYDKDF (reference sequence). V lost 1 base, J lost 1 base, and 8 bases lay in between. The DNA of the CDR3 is TGTGCCACCAGCAGAGTGGGGGCTTCCTACGAGCAGTACTTC. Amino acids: CATSRVGASYEQYF. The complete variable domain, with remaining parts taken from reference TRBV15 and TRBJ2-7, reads DAMVIQNPRYQVTQFGKPVTLSCSQTLNHNVMYWYQQKSSQAPKLLFHYYDKDFNNEADTPDNFQSRRPNTSFCFLDIRSPGLGDTAMYLCATSRVGASYEQYFGPGTRLTVT.

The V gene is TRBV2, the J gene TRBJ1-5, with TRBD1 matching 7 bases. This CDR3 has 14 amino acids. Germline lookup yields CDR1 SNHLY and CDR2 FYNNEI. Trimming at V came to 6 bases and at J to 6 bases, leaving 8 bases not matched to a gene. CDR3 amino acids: CASRPPGGTQPQHF. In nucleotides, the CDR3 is TGTGCCAGCAGACCCCCAGGGGGGACTCAGCCCCAGCATTTT.

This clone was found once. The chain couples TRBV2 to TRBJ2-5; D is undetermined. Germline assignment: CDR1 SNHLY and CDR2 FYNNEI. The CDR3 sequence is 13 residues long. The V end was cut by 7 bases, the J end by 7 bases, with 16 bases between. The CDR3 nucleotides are TGTGCCAGCAATCCTAGAATAATAGGGACCCAGTACTTC. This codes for CASNPRIIGTQYF.

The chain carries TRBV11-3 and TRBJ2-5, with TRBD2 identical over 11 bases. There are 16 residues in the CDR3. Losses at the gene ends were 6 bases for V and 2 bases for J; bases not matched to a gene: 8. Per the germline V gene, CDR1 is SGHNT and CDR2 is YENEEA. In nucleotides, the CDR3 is TGTGCCAGCAGACAACGGGGGACTAGCGGTCAAGAGACCCAGTACTTC. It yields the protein CASRQRGTSGQETQYF.

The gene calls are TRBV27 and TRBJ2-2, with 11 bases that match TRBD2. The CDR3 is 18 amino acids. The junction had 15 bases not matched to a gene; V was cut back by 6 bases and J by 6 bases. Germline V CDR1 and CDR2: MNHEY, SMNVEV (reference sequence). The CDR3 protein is CASSSLLSGGARSGELFF. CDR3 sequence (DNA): TGTGCCAGCAGCTCCCTTCTTAGCGGGGGGGCTAGGTCCGGGGAGCTGTTTTTT.

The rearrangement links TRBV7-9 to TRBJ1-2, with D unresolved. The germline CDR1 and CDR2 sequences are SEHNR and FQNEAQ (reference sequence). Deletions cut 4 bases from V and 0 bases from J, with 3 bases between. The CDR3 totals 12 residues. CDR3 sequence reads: CASSYPNYGYTF. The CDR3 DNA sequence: TGTGCCAGCAGCTACCCTAACTATGGCTACACCTTC.

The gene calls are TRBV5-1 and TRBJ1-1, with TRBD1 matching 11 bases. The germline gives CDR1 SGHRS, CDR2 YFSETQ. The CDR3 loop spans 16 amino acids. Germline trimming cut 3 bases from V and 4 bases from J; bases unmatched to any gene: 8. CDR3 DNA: TGCGCCAGCAGCTCGGCCGGGACAGGGGGATCCACTGAAGCTTTCTTT. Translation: CASSSAGTGGSTEAFF. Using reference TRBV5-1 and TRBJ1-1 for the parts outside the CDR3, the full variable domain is KAGVTQTPRYLIKTRGQQVTLSCSPISGHRSVSWYQQTPGQGLQFLFEYFSETQRNKGNFPGRFSGRQFSNSRSEMNVSTLELGDSALYLCASSSAGTGGSTEAFFGQGTRLTVV.

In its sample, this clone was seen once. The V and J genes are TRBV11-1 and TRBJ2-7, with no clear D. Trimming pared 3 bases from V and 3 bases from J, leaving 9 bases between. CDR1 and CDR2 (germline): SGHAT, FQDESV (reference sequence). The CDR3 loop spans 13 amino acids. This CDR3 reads CASSLGQLYEQYF. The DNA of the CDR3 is TGTGCCAGCAGCTTGGGTCAACTCTACGAGCAGTACTTC.

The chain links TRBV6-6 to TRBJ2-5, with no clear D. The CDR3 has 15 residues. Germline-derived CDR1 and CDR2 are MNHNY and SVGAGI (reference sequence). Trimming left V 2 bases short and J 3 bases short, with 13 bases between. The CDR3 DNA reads TGTGCCAGCAGTTACCCCCAAGGACGGGAAGAGACCCAGTACTTC. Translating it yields CASSYPQGREETQYF.

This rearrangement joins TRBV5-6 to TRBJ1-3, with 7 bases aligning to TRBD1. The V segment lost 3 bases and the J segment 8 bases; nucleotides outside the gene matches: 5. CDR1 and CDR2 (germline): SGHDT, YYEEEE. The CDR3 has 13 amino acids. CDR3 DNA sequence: TGTGCCAGCAGCTCGATACAGGGGTACACCATATATTTT. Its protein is CASSSIQGYTIYF.

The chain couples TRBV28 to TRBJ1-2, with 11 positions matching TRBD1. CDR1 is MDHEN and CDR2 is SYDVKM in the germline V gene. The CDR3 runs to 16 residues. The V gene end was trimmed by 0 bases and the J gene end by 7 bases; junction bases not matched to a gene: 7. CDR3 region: CASSLWEGTGGGGYTF. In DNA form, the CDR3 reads TGTGCCAGCAGTTTATGGGAGGGGACAGGGGGAGGTGGCTACACCTTC.

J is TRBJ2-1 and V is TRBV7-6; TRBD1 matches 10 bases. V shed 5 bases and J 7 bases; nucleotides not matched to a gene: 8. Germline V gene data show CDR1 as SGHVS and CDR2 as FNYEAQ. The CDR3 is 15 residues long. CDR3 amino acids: CASSPGTGDRNEQFF. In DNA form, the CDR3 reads TGTGCCAGCAGCCCCGGGACAGGGGACAGGAATGAGCAGTTCTTC.

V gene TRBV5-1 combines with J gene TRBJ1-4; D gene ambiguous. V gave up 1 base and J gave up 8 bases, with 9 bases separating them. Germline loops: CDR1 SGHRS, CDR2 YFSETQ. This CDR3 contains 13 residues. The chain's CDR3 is CASSLFAAEKLFF. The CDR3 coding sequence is TGCGCCAGCAGCTTGTTCGCGGCGGAAAAACTGTTTTTT.

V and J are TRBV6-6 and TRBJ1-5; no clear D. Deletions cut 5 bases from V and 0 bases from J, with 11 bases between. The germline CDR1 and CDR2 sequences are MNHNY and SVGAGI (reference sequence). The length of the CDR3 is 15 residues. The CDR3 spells CASSATEYSNQPQHF. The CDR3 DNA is TGTGCCAGCAGTGCGACGGAATATAGCAATCAGCCCCAGCATTTT.

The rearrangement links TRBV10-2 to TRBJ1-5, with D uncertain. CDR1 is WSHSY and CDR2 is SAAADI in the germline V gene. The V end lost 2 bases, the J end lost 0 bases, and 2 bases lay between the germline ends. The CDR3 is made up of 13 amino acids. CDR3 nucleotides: TGCGCCAGCAGTGAGGTTAGCAATCAGCCCCAGCATTTT. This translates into CASSEVSNQPQHF.

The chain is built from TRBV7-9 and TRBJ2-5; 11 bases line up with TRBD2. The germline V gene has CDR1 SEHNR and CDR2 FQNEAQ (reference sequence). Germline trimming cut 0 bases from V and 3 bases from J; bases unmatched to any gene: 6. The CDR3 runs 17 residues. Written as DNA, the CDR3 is TGTGCCAGCAGCTTAGCTAGCGGGGGGGCGAGTAAAGAGACCCAGTACTTC. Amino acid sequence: CASSLASGGASKETQYF. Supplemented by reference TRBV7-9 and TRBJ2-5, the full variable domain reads DTGVSQNPRHKITKRGQNVTFRCDPISEHNRLYWYRQTLGQGPEFLTYFQNEAQLEKSRLLSDRFSAERPKGSFSTLEIQRTEQGDSAMYLCASSLASGGASKETQYFGPGTRLLVL.

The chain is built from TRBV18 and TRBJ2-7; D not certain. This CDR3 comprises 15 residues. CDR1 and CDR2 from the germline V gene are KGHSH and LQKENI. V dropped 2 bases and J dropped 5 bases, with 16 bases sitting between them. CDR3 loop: CASSPSISEAHEQYF. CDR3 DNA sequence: TGTGCCAGCTCACCATCGATATCAGAAGCCCACGAGCAGTACTTC. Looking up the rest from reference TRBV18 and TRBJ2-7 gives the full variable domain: NAGVMQNPRHLVRRRGQEARLRCSPMKGHSHVYWYRQLPEEGLKFMVYLQKENIIDESGMPKERFSAEFPKEGPSILRIQQVVRGDSAAYFCASSPSISEAHEQYFGPGTRLTVT.

CDR3: CASSLDRGQPQETQYF. Written as DNA, the CDR3 is TGTGCCAGCAGCTTAGATCGGGGACAACCCCAAGAGACCCAGTACTTC. V gene TRBV11-2 combines with J gene TRBJ2-5; possible D gene TRBD1, 6 bases. CDR1 is SGHAT, CDR2 FQNNGV, per germline. This CDR3 region has 16 residues. V gave up 0 bases and J gave up 1 base, with 12 bases separating them. Full variable domain (remainder filled in from reference TRBV11-2 and TRBJ2-5): EAGVAQSPRYKIIEKRQSVAFWCNPISGHATLYWYQQILGQGPKLLIQFQNNGVVDDSQLPKDRFSAERLKGVDSTLKIQPAKLEDSAVYLCASSLDRGQPQETQYFGPGTRLLVL.

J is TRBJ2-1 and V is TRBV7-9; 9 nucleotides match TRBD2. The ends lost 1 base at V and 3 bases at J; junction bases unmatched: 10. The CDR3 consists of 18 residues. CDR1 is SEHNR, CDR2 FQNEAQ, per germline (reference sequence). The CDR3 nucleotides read TGTGCCAGCAGCTTAGGAACGAGCGGGGGGCGCGTCTACAATGAGCAGTTCTTC. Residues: CASSLGTSGGRVYNEQFF. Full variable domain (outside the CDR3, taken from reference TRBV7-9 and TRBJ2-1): DTGVSQNPRHKITKRGQNVTFRCDPISEHNRLYWYRQTLGQGPEFLTYFQNEAQLEKSRLLSDRFSAERPKGSFSTLEIQRTEQGDSAMYLCASSLGTSGGRVYNEQFFGPGTRLTVL.

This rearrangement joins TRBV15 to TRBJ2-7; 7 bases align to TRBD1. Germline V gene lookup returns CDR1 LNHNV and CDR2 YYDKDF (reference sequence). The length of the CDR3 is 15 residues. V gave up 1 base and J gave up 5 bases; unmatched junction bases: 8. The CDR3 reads CATSRGGEGANEQYF. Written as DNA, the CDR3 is TGTGCCACCAGCAGAGGGGGAGAGGGGGCCAACGAGCAGTACTTC.

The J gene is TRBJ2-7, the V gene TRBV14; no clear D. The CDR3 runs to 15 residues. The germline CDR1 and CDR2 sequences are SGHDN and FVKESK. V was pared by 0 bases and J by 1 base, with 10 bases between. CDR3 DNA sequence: TGTGCCAGCAGCCAAGACAGTTTTAAGTCCTACGAGCAGTACTTC. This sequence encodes CASSQDSFKSYEQYF.